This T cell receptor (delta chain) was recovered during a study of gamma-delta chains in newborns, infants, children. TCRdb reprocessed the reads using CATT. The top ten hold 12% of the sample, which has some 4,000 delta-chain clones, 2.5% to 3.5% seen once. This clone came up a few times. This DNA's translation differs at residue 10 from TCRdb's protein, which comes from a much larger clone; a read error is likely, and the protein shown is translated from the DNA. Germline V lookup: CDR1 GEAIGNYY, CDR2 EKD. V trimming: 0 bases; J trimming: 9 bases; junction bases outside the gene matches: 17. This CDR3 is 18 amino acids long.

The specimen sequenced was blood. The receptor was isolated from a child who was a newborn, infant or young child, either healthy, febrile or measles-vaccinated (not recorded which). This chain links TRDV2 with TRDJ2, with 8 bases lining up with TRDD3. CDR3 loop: CACDTVLGDARHPPQLFF. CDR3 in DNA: TGTGCCTGTGACACCGTGTTGGGGGATGCGCGGCACCCCCCACAACTCTTCTTT.